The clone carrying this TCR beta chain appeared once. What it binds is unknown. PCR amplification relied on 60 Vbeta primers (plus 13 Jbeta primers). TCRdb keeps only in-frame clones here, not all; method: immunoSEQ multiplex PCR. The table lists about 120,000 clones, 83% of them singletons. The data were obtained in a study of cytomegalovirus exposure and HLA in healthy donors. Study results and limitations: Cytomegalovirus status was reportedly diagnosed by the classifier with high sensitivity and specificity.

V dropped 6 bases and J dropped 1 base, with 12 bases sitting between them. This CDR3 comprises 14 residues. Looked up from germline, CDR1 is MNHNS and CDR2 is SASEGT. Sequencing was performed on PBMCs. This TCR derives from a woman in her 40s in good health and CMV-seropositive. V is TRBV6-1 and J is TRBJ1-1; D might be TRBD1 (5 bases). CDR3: CASSPGGSNTEAFF. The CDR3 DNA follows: TGTGCCAGCAGCCCCGGGGGGTCGAACACTGAAGCTTTCTTT.